Sequencing of this TCR beta chain was carried out in a study of shared clonotypes between healthy human individuals. Study summary: The donors, two women and three men, were aged 18 to 49. The study, taken as a whole, reports: Clonotype sharing levels among donors were expected to vary with sequencing depth.

Sequencing was performed with immunoSEQ multiplex PCR; in TCRdb, only in-frame clones are kept and a portion is missing. Among some 1 million clones, approximately 76% were seen once, and the ten largest hold approximately 1.5%. Trimming took 0 bases from V and 0 from J, leaving 6 bases between them. The CDR3 totals 15 residues. Germline CDR1 SGHTA, CDR2 FQGNSA. Details on this clone: Its antigen is not known.

Material for sequencing was memory CD4+ T cells sorted from blood. The subset is: CD45RA-negative fraction. The receptor was isolated from a man aged 18 to 35 in good health. V usage is TRBV7-2 and J usage is TRBJ2-1; tentative D call: TRBD2 (5 bases). For the CDR3, the DNA is TGTGCCAGCAGCTTAGCGGGAGCCTCCTACAATGAGCAGTTCTTC. Its translation is CASSLAGASYNEQFF. Supplemented by reference TRBV7-2 and TRBJ2-1, the full variable domain reads GAGVSQSPSNKVTEKGKDVELRCDPISGHTALYWYRQSLGQGLEFLIYFQGNSAPDKSGLPSDRFSAERTGGSVSTLTIQRTQQEDSAVYLCASSLAGASYNEQFFGPGTRLTVL.